What follows describes a single T cell receptor (beta chain). Its antigen remains unknown. The sample is drawn from a study of T cell responses to AZD1222 COVID-19 vaccine. The V gene lost 2 bases and the J gene lost 3 bases, with 5 bases spanning the gap. CDR3 size: 13 residues. Germline V gene lookup returns CDR1 SGHTA and CDR2 FQGNSA. Clones were read by immunoSEQ multiplex PCR, and TCRdb kept only the in-frame ones, dropping some. The table has approximately 180,000 clones, less than 95% seen once; the top ten hold approximately 3%. The study's findings and limits: Spike-wide coverage was observed for vaccine-associated CD4 TCRs, with dominant responses at 160-218 and 743-854. Donors, mostly white British, included more females; clonal diversity was possibly underestimated.

Source: peripheral blood, taken on day 0 of AZD1222 vaccination. The chain carries TRBV7-2 and TRBJ2-1; D ambiguous. This sequence was found in an adult in good health. Here the CDR3 DNA reads TGTGCCAGCAGCTTAATCGACTACAATGAGCAGTTCTTC. Protein product: CASSLIDYNEQFF.